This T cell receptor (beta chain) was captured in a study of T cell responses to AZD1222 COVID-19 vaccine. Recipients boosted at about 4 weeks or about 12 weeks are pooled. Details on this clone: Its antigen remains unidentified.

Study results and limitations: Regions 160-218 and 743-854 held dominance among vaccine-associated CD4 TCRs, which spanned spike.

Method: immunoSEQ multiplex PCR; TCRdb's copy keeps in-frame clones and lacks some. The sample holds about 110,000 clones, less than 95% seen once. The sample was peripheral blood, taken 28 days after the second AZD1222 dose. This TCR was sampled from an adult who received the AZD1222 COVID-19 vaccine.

CDR3 sequence: CASSQEERESNQPQHF. CDR3 DNA: TGTGCCAGCAGCCAAGAAGAGCGGGAGAGCAATCAGCCCCAGCATTTT. The V gene is TRBV3-1 (or the pseudogene TRBV3-2), the J gene TRBJ1-5; D remains unclear. Germline V lookup: CDR1 LGHDT, CDR2 YNNKEL (reference sequence). The CDR3 contains 16 residues. Trimming left V 0 bases short and J 1 base short, with 10 bases between.